The 13 T cell receptor beta chains below all came from one sample that was sequenced in a study of shared clonotypes between healthy human individuals. Clones were read by immunoSEQ multiplex PCR, and TCRdb kept only the in-frame ones, dropping some. The sample consists of 2.3 million or so clones, approximately 95% of them appearing once. Sequenced sample: naive CD4+ T cells from PBMCs. Noted subset: CD45RA+ positively selected. The source is a man aged 18 to 29 in good health. Some clones in this sample may be carry-over from other donors' samples.

This sequence joins TRBV19 and TRBJ1-1, with 8 bases aligning to TRBD1. This CDR3 spans 18 amino acids. Germline trimming cut 3 bases from V and 1 base from J; bases unmatched to any gene: 13. Germline loops: CDR1 LNHDA, CDR2 SQIVND (reference sequence). The CDR3 DNA reads TGTGCCAGTAGTATCTGGTTCGCAGGGGGCCTGCGGAACACTGAAGCTTTCTTT. Translating gives CASSIWFAGGLRNTEAFF.

V is TRBV15 and J is TRBJ2-1; no clear D gene. This CDR3 spans 17 amino acids. Germline CDR1 and CDR2: LNHNV and YYDKDF (reference sequence). Trimming removed 0 bases from V and 0 bases from J, with 12 bases in between. The CDR3 spells CATSRDLQHSSYNEQFF. As DNA, the CDR3 is TGTGCCACCAGCAGAGATCTACAACACAGCTCCTACAATGAGCAGTTCTTC.

J is TRBJ2-5 and V is TRBV28; 10 bases match TRBD1. The CDR3 is made up of 19 amino acids. V lost 0 bases and J lost 2; bases outside the gene matches: 12. The germline CDR1 and CDR2 sequences are MDHEN and SYDVKM. The CDR3 spells CASSLWGRDRGRGQETQYF. CDR3 nucleotides: TGTGCCAGCAGTTTATGGGGGCGAGACAGGGGGCGCGGGCAAGAGACCCAGTACTTC. The complete variable domain, with remaining parts taken from reference TRBV28 and TRBJ2-5, reads DVKVTQSSRYLVKRTGEKVFLECVQDMDHENMFWYRQDPGLGLRLIYFSYDVKMKEKGDIPEGYSVSREKKERFSLILESASTNQTSMYLCASSLWGRDRGRGQETQYFGPGTRLLVL.

With respect to this clone: Other DNA variants within this sample encode the same CDR3. This sequence joins TRBV18 and TRBJ2-2; D not certain. V lost 3 bases to trimming and J lost 3 bases, with 2 bases between them. CDR3 length equals 12 residues. From germline, CDR1 is KGHSH and CDR2 LQKENI. In nucleotides, the CDR3 is TGTGCCAGCTCACCTTACACCGGGGAGCTGTTTTTT. As protein: CASSPYTGELFF. Full variable domain (rest looked up from reference TRBV18 and TRBJ2-2): NAGVMQNPRHLVRRRGQEARLRCSPMKGHSHVYWYRQLPEEGLKFMVYLQKENIIDESGMPKERFSAEFPKEGPSILRIQQVVRGDSAAYFCASSPYTGELFFGEGSRLTVL.

This clone was observed a single time. The chain has TRBV6-1 and TRBJ2-5; D gene uncertain. Germline V CDR1 and CDR2: MNHNS, SASEGT. The CDR3 sequence is 15 residues long. Trimming pared 7 bases from V and 5 bases from J, leaving 20 bases between. The CDR3 DNA sequence: TGTGCCAGCACCGCCCCTGAGAGCCCCTGGGAGACCCAGTACTTC. It yields the protein CASTAPESPWETQYF.

This sequence joins TRBV25-1 and TRBJ1-1; no definite D call. Germline CDR1 reads MGHDK; CDR2 reads SYGVNS. Trimming stripped 4 bases from V and 1 base from J, with 13 bases between. The CDR3 covers 15 residues. CDR3 region: CASSARLPGNTEAFF. The DNA of the CDR3 is TGTGCCAGCAGTGCTAGACTTCCCGGGAACACTGAAGCTTTCTTT.

The V and J genes are TRBV27 and TRBJ1-1, with D hard to call. The CDR3 has 15 residues. Between the trimmed V and J ends, which lost 2 bases and 5 bases, there was a span of 15 bases. Per the germline V gene, CDR1 is MNHEY and CDR2 is SMNVEV (reference sequence). CDR3 DNA sequence: TGTGCCAGCAGTTTAATGGGCACTCAGAAAACTGAAGCTTTCTTT. Translating it yields CASSLMGTQKTEAFF.

The rearrangement joins TRBV5-1 to TRBJ2-7; D perhaps matches TRBD2 (5 bases). The CDR3 is 13 amino acids. V gave up 0 bases and J gave up 9 bases, with 13 bases separating them. Germline-derived CDR1 and CDR2 are SGHRS and YFSETQ. CDR3 DNA: TGCGCCAGCAGCTTGGTGGCGGGTTCTACGCAGTACTTC. Protein sequence: CASSLVAGSTQYF. Full variable domain (rest looked up from reference TRBV5-1 and TRBJ2-7): KAGVTQTPRYLIKTRGQQVTLSCSPISGHRSVSWYQQTPGQGLQFLFEYFSETQRNKGNFPGRFSGRQFSNSRSEMNVSTLELGDSALYLCASSLVAGSTQYFGPGTRLTVT.

This chain joins TRBV6-5 and TRBJ2-7, with D perhaps TRBD1 (7 bases). From germline, CDR1 is MNHEY and CDR2 SVGAGI. This CDR3 region has 15 residues. V lost 6 bases and J lost 6, with 21 bases in between. The CDR3 loop is CASSPNRGGSVEQYF. The CDR3 DNA reads TGTGCCAGCAGCCCCAACAGGGGAGGTAGTGTCGAGCAGTACTTC.

The V call is TRBV6-6, the J call TRBJ2-1, with TRBD2 matching 11 bases. The CDR3 spans 15 residues. J was trimmed by 6 bases and V by 5 bases; bases with no gene match: 6. The germline V gene has CDR1 MNHNY and CDR2 SVGAGI (reference sequence). CDR3 coding DNA: TGTGCCAGCAGTATACTAGCGGGAGCCTCCAATGAGCAGTTCTTC. Its translation: CASSILAGASNEQFF.

To note about this clone: Other nucleotide sequences from this sample produce the same CDR3. The rearrangement joins TRBV5-1 to TRBJ2-1; TRBD2 aligns across 10 bases. The J segment lost 5 bases and the V segment lost 3 bases, leaving 5 bases of the junction unmatched. The CDR3 spans 15 residues. CDR1 is SGHRS and CDR2 is YFSETQ in the germline V gene. The CDR3 DNA follows: TGCGCCAGCAGCTCCCTAGCGGGAGCCAACAATGAGCAGTTCTTC. Its protein is CASSSLAGANNEQFF.

This chain uses TRBV13 with TRBJ1-1; D ambiguous. The length of the CDR3 is 17 residues. CDR1 PRHDT and CDR2 FYEKMQ come from the germline V gene (reference sequence). Trimming shortened V by 2 bases and J by 4 bases, and 20 bases separated the two germline ends. This CDR3 is CASSLRLVGSVGTEAFF. The CDR3 coding sequence is TGTGCCAGCAGCTTAAGACTTGTAGGGTCGGTGGGCACTGAAGCTTTCTTT.

This chain links TRBV5-1 with TRBJ2-1; 7 bases line up with TRBD2. V trimming: 4 bases; J trimming: 6 bases; junction bases outside the gene matches: 7. The CDR3 contains 14 residues. CDR1 and CDR2 from the germline V gene are SGHRS and YFSETQ. The CDR3 loop is CASSRGTTGNEQFF. DNA of the CDR3: TGCGCCAGCAGCAGAGGGACTACCGGCAATGAGCAGTTCTTC.